These 10 T cell receptor beta chains share one sample of origin, sequenced in a study of cytomegalovirus exposure and HLA in healthy donors. With 60 Vbeta and 13 Jbeta primers, the PCR was carried out. The method was immunoSEQ multiplex PCR; TCRdb's version includes in-frame clones alone and lacks a portion of them. The sample lists roughly 190,000 clones, approximately 70% occurring once. Sequenced material: PBMCs. The receptor set was obtained from a woman aged 25 to 39 in good health and CMV-seronegative.

This clone was observed a single time. The V and J genes are TRBV4-1 and TRBJ1-2; D ambiguous. The V gene's germline CDR1 is MGHRA and CDR2 YSYEKL. The CDR3 spans 18 residues. Deletions cut 0 bases from V and 0 bases from J, with 17 bases between. This CDR3 reads CASSQDDGGQLANYGYTF. DNA for the CDR3: TGCGCCAGCAGCCAAGATGACGGTGGGCAGTTAGCTAACTATGGCTACACCTTC.

The chain uses TRBV5-1 and TRBJ1-4, with 9 bases fitting TRBD1. The CDR3 runs to 14 residues. The J segment lost 7 bases and the V segment lost 2 bases, leaving 3 bases of the junction unmatched. Germline CDR1 and CDR2: SGHRS and YFSETQ. Here the CDR3 DNA reads TGCGCCAGCAGCTTCGGACAGGGGCGTGAAAAACTGTTTTTT. Encoded protein: CASSFGQGREKLFF.

The chain couples TRBV27 to TRBJ2-2; 12 bases align to TRBD2. V shed 6 bases and J 13 bases; nucleotides not matched to a gene: 9. This CDR3 is built from 14 residues. The germline V gene encodes CDR1 MNHEY and CDR2 SMNVEV (reference sequence). CDR3 bases: TGTGCCAGCAGAGGACTAGCGGGGACAGCGTGGCTGTTTTTT. Amino acid sequence: CASRGLAGTAWLFF.

There are a few counts of this clone. The rearrangement uses TRBV21-1 and TRBJ2-3; the table's D gene call, TRBD2, was not cross checked with the DNA. TRBV21-1 is assigned pseudogene status. The CDR3 has 17 amino acids. CDR3 nucleotides: TGTGCCAGCAGCAAGGGAGCTAGCCAAACCTTCACAGATACGCAGTATTTT. Encoded protein: CASSKGASQTFTDTQYF.

This rearrangement joins TRBV2 to TRBJ2-3; TRBD1 matches 11 bases. V was clipped by 3 bases and J by 5 bases; unmatched bases: 4. Germline V lookup: CDR1 SNHLY, CDR2 FYNNEI. The length of the CDR3 is 15 residues. CDR3: CASSELDRGRDTQYF. CDR3 coding DNA: TGTGCCAGCAGTGAGTTGGACAGGGGGCGAGATACGCAGTATTTT.

The chain couples TRBV9 to TRBJ2-3; the match to TRBD2 covers 10 bases. CDR1 is SGDLS, CDR2 YYNGEE, per germline. Unmatched junction bases numbered 13, after V lost 4 bases and J lost 5 bases. This CDR3 contains 17 residues. Here the CDR3 reads CASSQGERGGRGDTQYF. In DNA form, the CDR3 reads TGTGCCAGCAGCCAAGGGGAGCGGGGGGGCCGTGGAGATACGCAGTATTTT.

This clone was counted a single time. J is TRBJ2-7 and V is TRBV7-3; 7 bases map to TRBD2. From germline, CDR1 is SGHTA and CDR2 FQGTGA. Losses at the gene ends were 3 bases for V and 2 bases for J; bases not matched to a gene: 1. The CDR3 extends over 13 amino acids. In nucleotides, the CDR3 is TGTGCCAGCAGCTTTGGGGGGGCCTACGAGCAGTACTTC. Amino acids: CASSFGGAYEQYF.

V gene TRBV6-6 combines with J gene TRBJ1-2, with D hard to call. CDR1 is MNHNY and CDR2 is SVGAGI in the germline V gene (reference sequence). The V end was cut by 6 bases, the J end by 1 base, with 6 bases between. This CDR3 has 12 amino acids. The CDR3 sequence is CASSPNNYGYTF. CDR3 nucleotide sequence: TGTGCCAGCAGCCCCAATAACTATGGCTACACCTTC.

The V gene is TRBV18, the J gene TRBJ2-7; the match to TRBD2 covers 11 bases. Trimming removed 3 bases from V and 1 base from J; junction bases left unmatched: 2. The CDR3 runs to 15 residues. Germline V gene lookup returns CDR1 KGHSH and CDR2 LQKENI. CDR3: CASSPGTSGSYEQYF. The CDR3 DNA reads as TGTGCCAGCTCACCCGGGACTAGCGGTTCCTACGAGCAGTACTTC.

To note about this clone: The same CDR3 can be traced to other DNA sequences in this sample. The chain is built from TRBV19 and TRBJ1-4; D unresolved. V lost 6 bases to trimming and J lost 0 bases, with 5 bases between them. Per the germline V gene, CDR1 is LNHDA and CDR2 is SQIVND (reference sequence). The CDR3 has 13 amino acids. DNA for the CDR3: TGTGCCAGTAGGGCCGCAACTAATGAAAAACTGTTTTTT. This codes for CASRAATNEKLFF. Supplemented by reference TRBV19 and TRBJ1-4, the full variable domain reads DGGITQSPKYLFRKEGQNVTLSCEQNLNHDAMYWYRQDPGQGLRLIYYSQIVNDFQKGDIAEGYSVSREKKESFPLTVTSAQKNPTAFYLCASRAATNEKLFFGSGTQLSVL.